This is a list of T cell receptor beta chains from one sample in a study of blood T cell repertoires in COVID-19. Here immunoSEQ multiplex PCR was the method, and the copy in TCRdb shows in-frame clones only, minus some. Of under 250,000 clones listed, roughly four fifths are singletons. The sample consisted of peripheral blood. The receptors derive from a man aged 25 to 40 who had recovered from COVID-19. The CDR3 runs from the conserved cysteine through the conserved F or W. Fields, in order: J gene, clone size, V gene, D gene, CDR3 DNA, CDR3 protein. A D gene is named only where the DNA matches it firmly. The size of a clone is reported for some rows only, either as once, few or many, or as a class for expanded clones.

>TRBJ1-2|NA|TRBV7-9|TRBD1
TGTGCCAGCAGCTTAGCGGGCGTACAGGGGGCGCAGGGCTACACCTTC
CASSLAGVQGAQGYTF
>TRBJ1-1|NA|TRBV14|NA
TGTGCCAGCAGCCAAGATATGGGGGCGAGGGTAGCTTTCTTT
CASSQDMGARVAFF
>TRBJ1-1|NA|TRBV4-2|TRBD1
TGTGCCAGCAGCTCTCCGGACAGGGGAGGGACTGAAGCTTTCTTT
CASSSPDRGGTEAFF
>TRBJ1-5|NA|TRBV18|NA
TGTGCCAGCTCATTCAGGTACCTAACACTTCCGACGGCTAATCAGCCCCAGCATTTT
CASSFRYLTLPTANQPQHF
>TRBJ1-1|NA|TRBV5-4|TRBD1
TGTGCCAGCAGTTCCCAACAGGGGTGGAACACTGAAGCTTTCTTT
CASSSQQGWNTEAFF
>TRBJ2-1|NA|TRBV5-1|NA
TGCGCCAGCAGCTTACAGGGGGGGAACAATGAGCAGTTCTTC
CASSLQGGNNEQFF
>TRBJ2-7|once|TRBV6-5|TRBD1
TGTGCCACCCACCCCTGGACAGGGGGAGGGTACGAGCAGTACTTC
CATHPWTGGGYEQYF
>TRBJ1-6|few|TRBV6-5|TRBD1
TGTGCCAGCAGTTACCAGGGGGTTTATAATTCACCCCTCCACTTT
CASSYQGVYNSPLHF
>TRBJ2-2|NA|TRBV3-1/TRBV3-2|NA
TGTGCCAGCAGCCAGGGGACTAACACCGGGGAGCTGTTTTTT
CASSQGTNTGELFF
>TRBJ2-6|NA|TRBV5-4|NA
TGTGCCAGCAGCAGAGGGGGGACAGCACTCTCTGGGGCCAACGTCCTGACTTTC
CASSRGGTALSGANVLTF
>TRBJ1-1|NA|TRBV5-1|NA
TGCGCCAGCAGCTTGCTGGCGGGTGGCACTGAAGCTTTCTTT
CASSLLAGGTEAFF
>TRBJ1-6|few|TRBV18|TRBD1
TGTGCCAGCTCACCACCTCTTGGACAGGGTGGTAATTCACCCCTCCACTTT
CASSPPLGQGGNSPLHF
>TRBJ1-2|NA|TRBV7-9|NA
TGTGCCAGCAGTCCGATGCACGACAGTTTTGGCTACACCTTC
CASSPMHDSFGYTF
>TRBJ1-4|NA|TRBV5-1|TRBD1
TGCGCCAGCAGCCCCTCGACAGGGGGGGAAAAACTGTTTTTT
CASSPSTGGEKLFF
>TRBJ1-5|many|TRBV28|TRBD1
TGTGCCAGCAGTCCGGGACAGTACAATCAGCCCCAGCATTTT
CASSPGQYNQPQHF
>TRBJ1-2|NA|TRBV28|NA
TGTGCCAGCAGCCACCGGTCCGGGACAACCTTCGGCTACACCTTC
CASSHRSGTTFGYTF
>TRBJ2-4|NA|TRBV5-4|NA
TGTGCCAGCAGCCCCGGGACTCTACGGGCCAAAAACATTCAGTACTTC
CASSPGTLRAKNIQYF
>TRBJ1-1|NA|TRBV11-2|NA
TGTGCCAGCAGCCTAGTTTGGGGGCTCGCTGAAGCTTTCTTT
CASSLVWGLAEAFF
>TRBJ1-6|few|TRBV2|TRBD1
TGTGCCAGCAGTGATCGGACAGGCGTTCCTCGTAATTCACCCCTCCACTTT
CASSDRTGVPRNSPLHF
>TRBJ1-1|few|TRBV18|NA
TGTGCCAGCTCACCAATAGGGGACACTGAAGCTTTCTTT
CASSPIGDTEAFF
>TRBJ2-1|NA|TRBV9|NA
TGTGCCAGCCGGGACAATTTAGACAATGAGCAGTTCTTC
CASRDNLDNEQFF
>TRBJ1-1|few|TRBV6-6|NA
TGTGCCAGCAGTTACTCACAGTACATGAACACTGAAGCTTTCTTT
CASSYSQYMNTEAFF
>TRBJ2-1|NA|TRBV3-1/TRBV3-2|NA
TGTGCCAGCAGCCAAGCGAGACTAGTGGCGGGGAGGAATGAGCAGTTCTTC
CASSQARLVAGRNEQFF
>TRBJ1-1|NA|TRBV5-4|NA
TGTGCCAGCAGCTTGCGGCACAGGGAGAACACTGAAGCTTTCTTT
CASSLRHRENTEAFF
>TRBJ2-3|NA|TRBV7-9|TRBD2
TGTGCCAGCAGCCCCGGACTAGCGGGGGGGCGGGATACGCAGTATTTT
CASSPGLAGGRDTQYF
>TRBJ2-5|once|TRBV4-1|NA
TGCGCCAGCAGCCAAGGATCGGGGACCCAGTACTTC
CASSQGSGTQYF
>TRBJ1-2|NA|TRBV9|NA
TGTGCCAGCACCTTTGGGGGGGCGACTAACTATGGCTACACCTTC
CASTFGGATNYGYTF
>TRBJ1-5|few|TRBV6-2/TRBV6-3|NA
TGTGCCAGCAGTACATCGAGGGGGAAGCGAGAACAGCATTTT
CASSTSRGKREQHF
>TRBJ1-6|NA|TRBV5-1|TRBD1
TGCGCCAGCAGTTTTCAGACAGGGGGGGATTCACCCCTCCACTTT
CASSFQTGGDSPLHF
>TRBJ1-2|NA|TRBV11-2|NA
TGTGCCAGCAGCCAGTACGGCGGGGCAGACCCCTATGGCTACACCTTC
CASSQYGGADPYGYTF
>TRBJ1-5|NA|TRBV2|NA
TGTGCCAGCAGTCCCCAGGGTCAGCCCCAGCATTTT
CASSPQGQPQHF
>TRBJ2-4|NA|TRBV4-1|NA
TGCGCCAGCAGCCAAGGCCAGGGTGGGGACATTCAGTACTTC
CASSQGQGGDIQYF
>TRBJ1-1|NA|TRBV6-5|TRBD1
TGTGCCAGCAGTTGGGGACAGACAAACACTGAAGCTTTCTTT
CASSWGQTNTEAFF
>TRBJ2-5|NA|TRBV27|NA
TGTGCCAGCAGTTTAAAAGGGGACTCCCAAGAGACCCAGTACTTC
CASSLKGDSQETQYF
>TRBJ2-2|NA|TRBV5-1|TRBD2
TGCGCCAGCAGCTTAAGGACTAGCTTGGTTCCCGGGGAGCTGTTTTTT
CASSLRTSLVPGELFF
>TRBJ1-2|NA|TRBV6-5|NA
TGTGCCAGCAGTTACTCGAGGGAGGCCTATGGCTACACCTTC
CASSYSREAYGYTF